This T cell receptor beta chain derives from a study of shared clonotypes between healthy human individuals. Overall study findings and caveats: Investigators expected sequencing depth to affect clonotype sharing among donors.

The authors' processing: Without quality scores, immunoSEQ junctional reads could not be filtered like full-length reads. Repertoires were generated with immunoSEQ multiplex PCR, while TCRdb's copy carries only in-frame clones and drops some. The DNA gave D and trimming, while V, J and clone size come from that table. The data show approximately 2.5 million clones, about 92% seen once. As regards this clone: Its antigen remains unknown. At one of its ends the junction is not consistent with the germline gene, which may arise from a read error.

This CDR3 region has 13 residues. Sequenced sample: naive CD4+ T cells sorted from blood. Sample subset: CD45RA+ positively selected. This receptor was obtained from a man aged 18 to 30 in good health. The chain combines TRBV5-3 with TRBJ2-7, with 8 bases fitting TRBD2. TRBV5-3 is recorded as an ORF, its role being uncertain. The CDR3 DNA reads TGTGCCAGAAGCAACGACTTCGAGCGGGAGCCCCATTTC. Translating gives CARSNDFEREPHF.